This T cell receptor (beta chain) was identified during a study of blood T cell repertoires in COVID-19. Libraries were prepared by immunoSEQ multiplex PCR; TCRdb keeps only in-frame clonotypes and omits some of them. The sample lists some 80,000 clones; around 80% were seen once. V lost 3 bases to trimming and J lost 5 bases; unmatched junction nucleotides: 2. This CDR3 is built from 15 residues. Per the germline V gene, CDR1 is MNHNS and CDR2 is SASEGT. The sequence was collected from a woman between 50 and 59 years old with acute or convalescent COVID-19. Sequenced material: peripheral blood. The V call is TRBV6-1, the J call TRBJ1-6, with 9 bases aligning to TRBD1. For the CDR3, the DNA is TGTGCCAGCAGTGATCGGACAGGGGATAATTCACCCCTCCACTTT. Translated: CASSDRTGDNSPLHF.